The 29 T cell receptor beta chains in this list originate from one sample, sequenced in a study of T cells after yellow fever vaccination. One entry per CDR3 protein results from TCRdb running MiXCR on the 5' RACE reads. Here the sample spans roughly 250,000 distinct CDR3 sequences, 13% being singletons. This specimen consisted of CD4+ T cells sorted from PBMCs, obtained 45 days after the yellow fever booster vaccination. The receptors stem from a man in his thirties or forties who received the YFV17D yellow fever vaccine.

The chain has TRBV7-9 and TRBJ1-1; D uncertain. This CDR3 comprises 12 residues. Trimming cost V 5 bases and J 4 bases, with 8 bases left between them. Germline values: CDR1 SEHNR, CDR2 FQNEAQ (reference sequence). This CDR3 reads CASSQDLTEAFF. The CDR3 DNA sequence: TGTGCCAGCAGCCAGGACCTCACTGAAGCTTTCTTT.

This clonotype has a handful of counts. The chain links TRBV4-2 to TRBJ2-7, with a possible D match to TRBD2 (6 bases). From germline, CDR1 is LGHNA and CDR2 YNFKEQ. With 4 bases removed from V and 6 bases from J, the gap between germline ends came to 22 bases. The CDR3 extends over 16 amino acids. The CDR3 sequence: CASSRQRASVSVEQYF. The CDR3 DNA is TGTGCCAGCAGCCGGCAGAGGGCTAGCGTTTCTGTCGAGCAGTACTTC.

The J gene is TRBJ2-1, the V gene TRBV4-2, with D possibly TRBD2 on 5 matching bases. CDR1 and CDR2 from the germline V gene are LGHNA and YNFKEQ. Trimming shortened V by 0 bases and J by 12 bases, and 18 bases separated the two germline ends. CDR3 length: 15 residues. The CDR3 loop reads CASSQDEGWEKGQFF. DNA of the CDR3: TGTGCCAGCAGCCAAGATGAGGGTTGGGAGAAAGGGCAGTTCTTC.

CDR3 coding DNA: TGTGCCAGCAGCCTCACCGGGACAGGGTACTACGAGCAGTACTTC. Amino acids: CASSLTGTGYYEQYF. The rearrangement uses TRBV7-9 and TRBJ2-7; 9 nucleotides match TRBD1. Germline V CDR1 and CDR2: SEHNR, FQNEAQ (reference sequence). V shed 5 bases, J shed 3 bases, and the junction held 8 bases outside the gene matches. The length of the CDR3 is 15 residues.

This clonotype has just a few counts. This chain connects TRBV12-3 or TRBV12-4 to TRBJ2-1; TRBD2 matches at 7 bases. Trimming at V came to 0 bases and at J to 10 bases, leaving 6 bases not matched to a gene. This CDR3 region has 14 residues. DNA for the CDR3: TGTGCCAGCAGTTTAGCGGGATGGGGGGGGGAGCAGTTCTTC. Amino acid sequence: CASSLAGWGGEQFF.

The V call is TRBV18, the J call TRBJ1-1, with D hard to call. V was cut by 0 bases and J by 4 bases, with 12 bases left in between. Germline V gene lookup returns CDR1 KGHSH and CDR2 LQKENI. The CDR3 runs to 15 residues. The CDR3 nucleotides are TGTGCCAGCTCACCACCATCAGGCGGGAGCACTGAAGCTTTCTTT. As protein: CASSPPSGGSTEAFF.

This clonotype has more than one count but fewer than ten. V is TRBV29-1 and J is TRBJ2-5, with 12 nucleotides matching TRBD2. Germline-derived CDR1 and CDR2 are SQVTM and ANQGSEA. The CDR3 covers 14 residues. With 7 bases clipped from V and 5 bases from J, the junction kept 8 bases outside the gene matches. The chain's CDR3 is CSARTSGTAETQYF. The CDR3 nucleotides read TGCAGCGCCCGGACTAGCGGGACCGCGGAGACCCAGTACTTC.

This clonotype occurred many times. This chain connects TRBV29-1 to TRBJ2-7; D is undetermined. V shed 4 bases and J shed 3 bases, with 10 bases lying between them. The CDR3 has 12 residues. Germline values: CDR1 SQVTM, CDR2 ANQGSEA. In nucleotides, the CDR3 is TGCAGCGTTGCTTCAGGAGACTACGAGCAGTACTTC. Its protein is CSVASGDYEQYF.

The CDR3 region is CASRLETGVEQYF. CDR3 in DNA: TGTGCCAGCAGACTCGAAACAGGGGTGGAGCAGTACTTC. The rearrangement uses TRBV6-6 and TRBJ2-7; 7 positions agree with TRBD1. J gave up 7 bases and V 6 bases, and 9 bases lay outside the gene matches. The CDR3 loop spans 13 amino acids. From germline, CDR1 is MNHNY and CDR2 SVGAGI (reference sequence).

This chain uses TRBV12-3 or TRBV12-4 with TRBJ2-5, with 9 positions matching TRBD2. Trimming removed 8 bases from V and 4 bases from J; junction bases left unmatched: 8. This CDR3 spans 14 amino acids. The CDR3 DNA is TGTGCCAGCGGTAGCGGGAGAGAGGGAGAGACCCAGTACTTC. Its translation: CASGSGREGETQYF.

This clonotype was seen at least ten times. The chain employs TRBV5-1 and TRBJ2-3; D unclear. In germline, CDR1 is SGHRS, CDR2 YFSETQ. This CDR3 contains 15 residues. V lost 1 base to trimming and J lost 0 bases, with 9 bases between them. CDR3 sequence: CASSLRVPSTDTQYF. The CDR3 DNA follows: TGCGCCAGCAGCTTGCGGGTACCTAGCACAGATACGCAGTATTTT. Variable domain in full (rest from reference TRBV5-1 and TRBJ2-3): KAGVTQTPRYLIKTRGQQVTLSCSPISGHRSVSWYQQTPGQGLQFLFEYFSETQRNKGNFPGRFSGRQFSNSRSEMNVSTLELGDSALYLCASSLRVPSTDTQYFGPGTRLTVL.

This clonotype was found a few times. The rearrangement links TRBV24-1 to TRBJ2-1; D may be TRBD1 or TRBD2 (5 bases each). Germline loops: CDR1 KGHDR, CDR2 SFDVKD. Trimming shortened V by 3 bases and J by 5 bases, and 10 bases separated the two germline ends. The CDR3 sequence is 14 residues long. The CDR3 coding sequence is TGTGCCACCAGTGATCCGGGACGGAACAATGAGCAGTTCTTC. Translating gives CATSDPGRNNEQFF.

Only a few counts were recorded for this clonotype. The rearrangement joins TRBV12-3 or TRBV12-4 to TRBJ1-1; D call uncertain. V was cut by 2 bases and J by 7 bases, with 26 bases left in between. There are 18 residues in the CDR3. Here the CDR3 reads CASSLFSGVQYFEDEAFF. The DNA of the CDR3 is TGTGCCAGCAGTTTATTCTCTGGGGTTCAGTATTTTGAAGATGAAGCTTTCTTT.

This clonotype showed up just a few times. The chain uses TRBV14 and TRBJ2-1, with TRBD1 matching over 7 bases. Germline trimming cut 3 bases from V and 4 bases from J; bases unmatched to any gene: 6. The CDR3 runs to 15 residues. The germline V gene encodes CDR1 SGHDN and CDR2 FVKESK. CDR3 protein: CASSQRGTVYNEQFF. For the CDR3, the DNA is TGTGCCAGCAGCCAGAGAGGGACAGTATACAATGAGCAGTTCTTC. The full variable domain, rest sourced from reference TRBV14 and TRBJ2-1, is EAGVTQFPSHSVIEKGQTVTLRCDPISGHDNLYWYRRVMGKEIKFLLHFVKESKQDESGMPNNRFLAERTGGTYSTLKVQPAELEDSGVYFCASSQRGTVYNEQFFGPGTRLTVL.

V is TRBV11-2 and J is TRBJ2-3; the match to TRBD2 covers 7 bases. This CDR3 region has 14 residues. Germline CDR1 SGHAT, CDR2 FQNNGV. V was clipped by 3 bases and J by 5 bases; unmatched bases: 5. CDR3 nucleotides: TGTGCCAGCAGCTTGGGCGGGAGCGGAGATACGCAGTATTTT. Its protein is CASSLGGSGDTQYF.

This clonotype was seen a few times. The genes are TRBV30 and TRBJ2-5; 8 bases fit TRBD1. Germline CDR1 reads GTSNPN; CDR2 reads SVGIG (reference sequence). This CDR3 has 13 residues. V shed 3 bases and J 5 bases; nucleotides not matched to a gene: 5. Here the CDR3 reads CAWRIQGAETQYF. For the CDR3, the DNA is TGTGCCTGGAGGATTCAGGGGGCCGAGACCCAGTACTTC.

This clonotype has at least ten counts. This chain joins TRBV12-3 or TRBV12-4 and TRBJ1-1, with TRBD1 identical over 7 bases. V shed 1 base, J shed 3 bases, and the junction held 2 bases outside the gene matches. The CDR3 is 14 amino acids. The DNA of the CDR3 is TGTGCCAGCAGTTTAGGACAGGGCCACACTGAAGCTTTCTTT. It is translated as CASSLGQGHTEAFF.

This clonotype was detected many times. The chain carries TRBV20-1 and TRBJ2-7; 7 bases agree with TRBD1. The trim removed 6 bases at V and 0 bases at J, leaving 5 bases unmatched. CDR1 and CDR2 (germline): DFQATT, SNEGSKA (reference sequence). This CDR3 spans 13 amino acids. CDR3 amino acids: CSATGTDSYEQYF. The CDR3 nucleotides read TGCAGTGCAACCGGGACAGACTCCTACGAGCAGTACTTC.

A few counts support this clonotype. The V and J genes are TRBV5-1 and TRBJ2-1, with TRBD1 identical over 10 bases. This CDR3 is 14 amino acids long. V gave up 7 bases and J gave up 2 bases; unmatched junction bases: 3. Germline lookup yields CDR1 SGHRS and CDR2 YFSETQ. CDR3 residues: CASETGGAYNEQFF. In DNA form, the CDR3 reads TGCGCCAGCGAGACAGGGGGCGCCTACAATGAGCAGTTCTTC. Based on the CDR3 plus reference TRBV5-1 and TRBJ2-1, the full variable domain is KAGVTQTPRYLIKTRGQQVTLSCSPISGHRSVSWYQQTPGQGLQFLFEYFSETQRNKGNFPGRFSGRQFSNSRSEMNVSTLELGDSALYLCASETGGAYNEQFFGPGTRLTVL.

CDR3 coding DNA: TGTGCCAGCAGCTTATCGGACCTATCGAGCAATGAGCAGTTCTTC. Its translation is CASSLSDLSSNEQFF. The J gene is TRBJ2-1, the V gene TRBV7-3; D gene ambiguous. The CDR3 runs to 15 residues. Germline CDR1 SGHTA, CDR2 FQGTGA. V was trimmed by 2 bases and J by 6 bases, leaving 14 bases between them.

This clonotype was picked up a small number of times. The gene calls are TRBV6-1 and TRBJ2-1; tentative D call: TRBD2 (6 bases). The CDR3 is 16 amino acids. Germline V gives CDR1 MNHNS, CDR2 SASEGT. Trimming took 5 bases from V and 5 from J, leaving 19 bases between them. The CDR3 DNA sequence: TGTGCCAGCAGTCCGACTTCCTTGGGGGGTAACAATGAGCAGTTCTTC. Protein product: CASSPTSLGGNNEQFF.

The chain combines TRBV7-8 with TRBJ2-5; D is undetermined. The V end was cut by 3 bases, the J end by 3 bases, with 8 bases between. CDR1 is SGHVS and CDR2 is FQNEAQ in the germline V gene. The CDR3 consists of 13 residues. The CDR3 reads CASSFGDKETQYF. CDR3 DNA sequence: TGTGCCAGCAGCTTTGGAGACAAAGAGACCCAGTACTTC.

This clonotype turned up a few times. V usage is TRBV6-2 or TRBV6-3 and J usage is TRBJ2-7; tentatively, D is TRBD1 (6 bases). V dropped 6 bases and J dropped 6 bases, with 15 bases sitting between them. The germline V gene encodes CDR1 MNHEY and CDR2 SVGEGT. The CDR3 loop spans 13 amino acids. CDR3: CASRDDRPREQYF. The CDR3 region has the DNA TGTGCCAGCAGGGACGACAGGCCTCGCGAGCAGTACTTC.

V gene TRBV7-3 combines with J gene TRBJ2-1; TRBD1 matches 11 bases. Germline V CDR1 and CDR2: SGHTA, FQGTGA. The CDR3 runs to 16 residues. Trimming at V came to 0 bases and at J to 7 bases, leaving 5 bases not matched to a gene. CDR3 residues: CASSLTRTGGRNEQFF. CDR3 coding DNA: TGTGCCAGCAGCTTAACGAGGACAGGGGGCCGGAATGAGCAGTTCTTC.

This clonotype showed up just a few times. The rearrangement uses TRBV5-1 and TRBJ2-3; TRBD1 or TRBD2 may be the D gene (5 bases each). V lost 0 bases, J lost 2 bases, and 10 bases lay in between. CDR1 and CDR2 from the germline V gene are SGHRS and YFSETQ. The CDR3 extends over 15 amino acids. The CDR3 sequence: CASSLAGTNTDTQYF. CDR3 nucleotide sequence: TGCGCCAGCAGCTTGGCCGGGACGAACACAGATACGCAGTATTTT.

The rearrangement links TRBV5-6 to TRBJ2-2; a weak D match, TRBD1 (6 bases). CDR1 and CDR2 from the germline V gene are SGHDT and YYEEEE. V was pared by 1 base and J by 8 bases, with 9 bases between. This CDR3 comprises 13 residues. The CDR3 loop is CASSLTGSGELFF. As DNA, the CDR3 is TGTGCCAGCAGCTTGACAGGGAGTGGGGAGCTGTTTTTT.

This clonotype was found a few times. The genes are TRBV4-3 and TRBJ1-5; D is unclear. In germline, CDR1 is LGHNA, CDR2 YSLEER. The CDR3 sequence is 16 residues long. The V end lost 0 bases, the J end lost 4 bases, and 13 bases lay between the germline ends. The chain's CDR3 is CASSQDGQVPNQPQHF. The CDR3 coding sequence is TGCGCCAGCAGCCAAGATGGGCAGGTCCCTAATCAGCCCCAGCATTTT.

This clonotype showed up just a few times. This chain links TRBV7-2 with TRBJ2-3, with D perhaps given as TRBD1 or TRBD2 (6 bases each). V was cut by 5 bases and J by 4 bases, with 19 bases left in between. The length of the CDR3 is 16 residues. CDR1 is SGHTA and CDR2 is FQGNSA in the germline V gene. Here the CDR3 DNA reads TGTGCCAGCAGCACCAACCGAGGGGGGTGGGCAGATACGCAGTATTTT. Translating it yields CASSTNRGGWADTQYF.

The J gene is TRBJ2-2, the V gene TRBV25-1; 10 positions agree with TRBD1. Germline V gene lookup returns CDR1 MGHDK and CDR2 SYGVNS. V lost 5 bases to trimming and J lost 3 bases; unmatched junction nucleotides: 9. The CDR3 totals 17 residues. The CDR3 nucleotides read TGTGCCAGCAGTCCGAATTTTGGACAGGGGGACACCGGGGAGCTGTTTTTT. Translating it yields CASSPNFGQGDTGELFF.